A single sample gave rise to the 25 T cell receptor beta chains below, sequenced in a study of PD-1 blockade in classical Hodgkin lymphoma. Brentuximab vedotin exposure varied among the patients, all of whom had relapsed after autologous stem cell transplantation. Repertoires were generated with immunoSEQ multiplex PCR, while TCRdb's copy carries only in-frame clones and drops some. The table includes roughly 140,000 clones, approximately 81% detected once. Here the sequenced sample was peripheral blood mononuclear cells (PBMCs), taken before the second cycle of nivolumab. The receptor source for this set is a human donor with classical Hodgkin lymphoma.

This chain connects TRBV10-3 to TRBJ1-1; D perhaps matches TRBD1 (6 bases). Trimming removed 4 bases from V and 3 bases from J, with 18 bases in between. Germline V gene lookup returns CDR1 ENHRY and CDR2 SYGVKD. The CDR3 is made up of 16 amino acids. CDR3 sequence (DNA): TGTGCCATCAGTGGACACGACAGGACACTCGACACTGAAGCTTTCTTT. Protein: CAISGHDRTLDTEAFF.

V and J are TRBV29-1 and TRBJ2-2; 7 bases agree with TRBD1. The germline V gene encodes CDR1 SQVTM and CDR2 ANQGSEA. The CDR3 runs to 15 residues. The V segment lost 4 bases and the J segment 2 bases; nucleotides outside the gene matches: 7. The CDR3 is CSVAGDSKNTGELFF. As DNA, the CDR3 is TGCAGCGTTGCTGGGGACAGTAAAAACACCGGGGAGCTGTTTTTT.

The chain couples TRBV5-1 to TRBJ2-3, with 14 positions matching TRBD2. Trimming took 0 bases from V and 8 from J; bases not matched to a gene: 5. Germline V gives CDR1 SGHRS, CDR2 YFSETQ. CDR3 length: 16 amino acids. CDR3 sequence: CASSLGTSGGHITQYF. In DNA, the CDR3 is TGCGCCAGCAGCTTGGGGACTAGCGGGGGGCATATTACGCAGTATTTT.

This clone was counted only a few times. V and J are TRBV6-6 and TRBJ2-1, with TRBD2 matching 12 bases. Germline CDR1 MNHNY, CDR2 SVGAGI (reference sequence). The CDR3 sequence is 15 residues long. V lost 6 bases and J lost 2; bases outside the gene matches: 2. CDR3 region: CASSLAGGTYNEQFF. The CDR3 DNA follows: TGTGCCAGCAGCCTAGCGGGAGGGACCTACAATGAGCAGTTCTTC.

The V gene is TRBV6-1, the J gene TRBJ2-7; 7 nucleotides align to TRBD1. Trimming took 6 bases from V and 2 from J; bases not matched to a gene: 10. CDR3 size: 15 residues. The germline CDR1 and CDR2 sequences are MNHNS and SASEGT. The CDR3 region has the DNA TGTGCCAGCAGAAGACCCAAAGGGACAGCCTACGAGCAGTACTTC. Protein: CASRRPKGTAYEQYF.

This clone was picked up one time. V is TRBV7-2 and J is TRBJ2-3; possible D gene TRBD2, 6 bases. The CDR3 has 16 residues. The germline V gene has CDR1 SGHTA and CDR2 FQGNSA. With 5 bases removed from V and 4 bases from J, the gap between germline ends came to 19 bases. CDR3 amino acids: CASSLLSGSVPDTQYF. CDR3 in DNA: TGTGCCAGCAGCCTCCTTAGCGGATCAGTCCCAGATACGCAGTATTTT.

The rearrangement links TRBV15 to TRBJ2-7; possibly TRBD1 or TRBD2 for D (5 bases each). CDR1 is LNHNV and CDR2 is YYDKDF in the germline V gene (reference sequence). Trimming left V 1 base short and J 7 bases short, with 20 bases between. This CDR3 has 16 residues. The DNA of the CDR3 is TGTGCCACCAGCAGAGTTTCGGGGCCCCGTCCGTGGGAGCAGTACTTC. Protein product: CATSRVSGPRPWEQYF.

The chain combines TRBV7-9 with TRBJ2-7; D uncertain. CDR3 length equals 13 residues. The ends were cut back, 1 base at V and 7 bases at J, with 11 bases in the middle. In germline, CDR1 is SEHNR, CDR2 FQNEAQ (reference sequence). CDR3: CASSLVVFGEQYF. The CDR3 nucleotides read TGTGCCAGCAGCTTAGTGGTTTTTGGAGAGCAGTACTTC. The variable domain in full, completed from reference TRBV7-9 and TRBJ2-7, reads DTGVSQNPRHKITKRGQNVTFRCDPISEHNRLYWYRQTLGQGPEFLTYFQNEAQLEKSRLLSDRFSAERPKGSFSTLEIQRTEQGDSAMYLCASSLVVFGEQYFGPGTRLTVT.

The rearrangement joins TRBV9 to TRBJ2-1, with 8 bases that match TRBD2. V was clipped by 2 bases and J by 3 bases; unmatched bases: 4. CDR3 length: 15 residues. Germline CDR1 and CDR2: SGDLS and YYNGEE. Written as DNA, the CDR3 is TGTGCCAGCAGCGTTGGGGCGGGGGGCTACAATGAGCAGTTCTTC. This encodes CASSVGAGGYNEQFF.

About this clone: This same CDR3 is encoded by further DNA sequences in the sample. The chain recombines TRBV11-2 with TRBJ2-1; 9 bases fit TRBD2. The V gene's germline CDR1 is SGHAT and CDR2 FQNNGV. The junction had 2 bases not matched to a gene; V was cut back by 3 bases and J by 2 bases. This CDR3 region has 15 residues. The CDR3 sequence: CASSLTSGTYNEQFF. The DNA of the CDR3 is TGTGCCAGCAGCTTGACTAGCGGAACCTACAATGAGCAGTTCTTC.

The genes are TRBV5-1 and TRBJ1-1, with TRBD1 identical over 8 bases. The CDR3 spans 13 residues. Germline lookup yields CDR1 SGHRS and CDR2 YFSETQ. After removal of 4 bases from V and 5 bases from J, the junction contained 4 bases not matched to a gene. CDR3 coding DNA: TGCGCCAGCAGCGGGGACAGGCCTACTGAAGCTTTCTTT. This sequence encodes CASSGDRPTEAFF.

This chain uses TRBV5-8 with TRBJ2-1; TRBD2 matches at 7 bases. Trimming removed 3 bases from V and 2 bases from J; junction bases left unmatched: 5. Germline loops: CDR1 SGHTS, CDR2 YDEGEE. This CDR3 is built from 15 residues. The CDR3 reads CASSWGGSPYNEQFF. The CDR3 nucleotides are TGTGCCAGCAGCTGGGGAGGGTCCCCCTACAATGAGCAGTTCTTC.

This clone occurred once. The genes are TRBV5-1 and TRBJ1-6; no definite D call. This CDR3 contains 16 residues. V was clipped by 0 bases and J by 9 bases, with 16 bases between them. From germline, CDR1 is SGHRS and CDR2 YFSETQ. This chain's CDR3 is CASSLAPPESSSPLHF. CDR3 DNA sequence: TGCGCCAGCAGCTTGGCCCCCCCCGAAAGCAGTTCACCCCTCCACTTT.

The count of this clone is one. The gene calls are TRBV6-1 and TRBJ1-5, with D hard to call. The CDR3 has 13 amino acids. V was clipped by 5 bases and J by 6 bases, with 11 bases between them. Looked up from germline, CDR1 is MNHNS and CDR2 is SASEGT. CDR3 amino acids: CASSIPMRQPQHF. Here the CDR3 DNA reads TGTGCCAGCAGTATTCCCATGCGTCAGCCCCAGCATTTT.

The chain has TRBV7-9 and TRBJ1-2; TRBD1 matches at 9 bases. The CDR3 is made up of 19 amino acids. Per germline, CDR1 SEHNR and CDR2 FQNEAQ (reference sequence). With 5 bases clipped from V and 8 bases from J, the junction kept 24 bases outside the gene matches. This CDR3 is CASSNPGAGQGPPVKGYTF. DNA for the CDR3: TGTGCCAGCAGCAACCCGGGGGCGGGACAGGGCCCGCCGGTAAAAGGCTACACCTTC.

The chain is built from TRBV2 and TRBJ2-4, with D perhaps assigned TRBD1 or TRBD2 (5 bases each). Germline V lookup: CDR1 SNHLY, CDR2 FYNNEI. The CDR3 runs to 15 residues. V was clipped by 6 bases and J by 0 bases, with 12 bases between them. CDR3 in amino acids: CASSEGPVAKNIQYF. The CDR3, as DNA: TGTGCCAGCAGCGAGGGGCCTGTAGCCAAAAACATTCAGTACTTC.

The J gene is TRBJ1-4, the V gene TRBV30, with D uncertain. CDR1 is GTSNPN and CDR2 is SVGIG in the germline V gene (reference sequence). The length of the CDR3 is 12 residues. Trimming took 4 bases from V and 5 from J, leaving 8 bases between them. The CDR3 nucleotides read TGTGCCTGGACGAGGCCCAATGAAAAACTGTTTTTT. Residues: CAWTRPNEKLFF.

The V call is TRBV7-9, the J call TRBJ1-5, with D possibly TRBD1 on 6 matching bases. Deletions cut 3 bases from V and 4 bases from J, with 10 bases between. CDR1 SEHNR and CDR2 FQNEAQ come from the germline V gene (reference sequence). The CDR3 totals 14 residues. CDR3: CASSLGAANQPQHF. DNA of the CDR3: TGTGCCAGCAGCTTGGGGGCAGCAAATCAGCCCCAGCATTTT.

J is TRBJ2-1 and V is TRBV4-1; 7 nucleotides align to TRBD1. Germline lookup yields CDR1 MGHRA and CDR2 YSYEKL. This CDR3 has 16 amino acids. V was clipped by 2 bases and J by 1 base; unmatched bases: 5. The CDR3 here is CASSQRGRLSYNEQFF. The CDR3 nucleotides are TGCGCCAGCAGCCAAAGGGGGCGATTATCCTACAATGAGCAGTTCTTC.

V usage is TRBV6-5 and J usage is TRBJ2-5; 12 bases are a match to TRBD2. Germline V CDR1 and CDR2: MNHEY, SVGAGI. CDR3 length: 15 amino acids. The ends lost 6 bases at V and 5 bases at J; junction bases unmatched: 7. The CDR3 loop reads CASRRLAGVGETQYF. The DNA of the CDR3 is TGTGCCAGCAGGCGACTAGCGGGAGTGGGGGAGACCCAGTACTTC.

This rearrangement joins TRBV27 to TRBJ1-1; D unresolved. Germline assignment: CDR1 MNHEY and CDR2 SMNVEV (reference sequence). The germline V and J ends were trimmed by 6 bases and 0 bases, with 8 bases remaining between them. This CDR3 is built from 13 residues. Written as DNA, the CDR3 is TGTGCCAGCAGAGGAAACCTGAACACTGAAGCTTTCTTT. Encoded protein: CASRGNLNTEAFF.

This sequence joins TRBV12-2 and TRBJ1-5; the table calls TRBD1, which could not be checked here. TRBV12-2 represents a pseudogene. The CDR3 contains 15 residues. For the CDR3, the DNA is TGTGCAAGTCGCTTAGCAAGGGGGAGCAATCAGCCCCAGCATTTT. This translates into CASRLARGSNQPQHF.

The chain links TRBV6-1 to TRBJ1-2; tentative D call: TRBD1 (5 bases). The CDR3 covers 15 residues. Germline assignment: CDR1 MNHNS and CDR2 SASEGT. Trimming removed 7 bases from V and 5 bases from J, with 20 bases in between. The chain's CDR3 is CASKKAGTTVYGYTF. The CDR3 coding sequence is TGTGCCAGCAAGAAAGCCGGGACTACGGTATATGGCTACACCTTC.

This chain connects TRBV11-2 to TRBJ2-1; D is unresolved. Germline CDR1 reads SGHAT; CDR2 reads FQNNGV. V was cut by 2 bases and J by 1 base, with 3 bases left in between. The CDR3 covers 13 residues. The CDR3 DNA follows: TGTGCCAGCAGCTTACAGTCCTACAATGAGCAGTTCTTC. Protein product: CASSLQSYNEQFF.

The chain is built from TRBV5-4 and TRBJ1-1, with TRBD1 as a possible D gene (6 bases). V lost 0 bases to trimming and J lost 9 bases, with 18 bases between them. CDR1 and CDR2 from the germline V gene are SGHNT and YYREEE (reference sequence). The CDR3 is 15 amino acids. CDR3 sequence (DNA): TGTGCCAGCAGCTTGGGAAGGGCGGCAGGGGAGCAAGCTTTCTTT. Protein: CASSLGRAAGEQAFF.